The rows below give T cell receptor beta chains drawn from one sample of a study of blood T cell repertoires in COVID-19. Libraries were prepared by immunoSEQ multiplex PCR; TCRdb keeps only in-frame clonotypes and omits some of them. The sample includes 240,000 or so clones, about 89% of them seen just once. Source material: PBMCs or T cells enriched from blood (not recorded which). These receptors came from a middle-aged man who had recovered from COVID-19. The CDR3 runs from the conserved cysteine through the conserved F or W. Fields, in order: J gene, clone size, V gene, D gene, CDR3 protein, CDR3 DNA. The D gene is left open where the match is weak. Only some rows state a clone size, as once, few, many or a class for expanded clones.

TRBJ2-7	NA	TRBV6-5	NA	CASSSGVYEQYF	TGTGCCAGCAGTTCAGGGGTTTACGAGCAGTACTTC
TRBJ2-1	NA	TRBV7-9	TRBD2	CASSLGAGANEQFF	TGTGCCAGCAGCTTAGGGGCGGGAGCTAATGAGCAGTTCTTC
TRBJ2-3	NA	TRBV7-2	TRBD2	CATVLAGDPSTDTQYF	TGTGCCACAGTTCTAGCGGGAGACCCTAGCACAGATACGCAGTATTTT
TRBJ2-2	NA	TRBV5-5	NA	CASSFFFGNTGELFF	TGTGCCAGCAGCTTCTTCTTCGGGAACACCGGGGAGCTGTTTTTT
TRBJ2-5	NA	TRBV28	TRBD1	CASSPNRGQETQYF	TGTGCCAGCAGTCCCAACAGGGGGCAAGAGACCCAGTACTTC
TRBJ2-1	NA	TRBV7-9	NA	CASSPRVVAALRNEQFF	TGTGCCAGCAGCCCGAGGGTTGTAGCGGCGCTTCGAAATGAGCAGTTCTTC
TRBJ1-5	NA	TRBV2	TRBD1	CASSVGTVKQPQHF	TGTGCCAGCAGTGTTGGGACAGTTAAACAGCCCCAGCATTTT
TRBJ2-7	NA	TRBV27	NA	CASSFAGQGKSYEQYF	TGTGCCAGCAGTTTCGCCGGGCAGGGCAAGAGCTACGAGCAGTACTTC
TRBJ2-1	few	TRBV6-1	NA	CASSEGWLAVYNEQFF	TGTGCCAGCAGTGAAGGATGGCTAGCTGTCTACAATGAGCAGTTCTTC
TRBJ1-1	NA	TRBV6-1	NA	CASSESTGRYTEAFF	TGTGCCAGCAGTGAAAGTACAGGGCGATACACTGAAGCTTTCTTT
TRBJ1-1	NA	TRBV7-3	NA	CASSLLPLGGTITEAFF	TGTGCCAGCAGCTTATTGCCCCTGGGGGGTACGATCACTGAAGCTTTCTTT
TRBJ2-7	NA	TRBV3-1/TRBV3-2	TRBD1	CASSLPGVGQGNGRATYEQYF	TGTGCCAGCAGCCTCCCAGGGGTGGGACAGGGGAACGGGAGGGCAACCTACGAGCAGTACTTC
TRBJ2-1	NA	TRBV19	NA	CASSIPDNEQFF	TGTGCCAGTAGTATTCCCGACAATGAGCAGTTCTTC
TRBJ2-2	NA	TRBV6-5	NA	CASSYGLATNTGELFF	TGTGCCAGCAGTTACGGGCTAGCCACGAACACCGGGGAGCTGTTTTTT
TRBJ2-4	NA	TRBV11-2	TRBD2	CASSLEGASGINIQYF	TGTGCCAGCAGCTTAGAGGGGGCTAGCGGGATAAACATTCAGTACTTC
TRBJ2-3	NA	TRBV19	TRBD1	CASRQGGNTQYF	TGTGCCAGCAGACAGGGGGGGAATACGCAGTATTTT
TRBJ2-3	NA	TRBV19	TRBD2	CASSIRTSDSTDTQYF	TGTGCCAGTAGTATTAGGACTAGCGATAGCACAGATACGCAGTATTTT
TRBJ2-7	NA	TRBV11-3	TRBD1	CASKPRTGSAYEQYF	TGTGCCAGCAAACCTCGGACAGGGAGCGCCTACGAGCAGTACTTC
TRBJ1-1	NA	TRBV7-6	NA	CASTRGQSTEAFF	TGTGCCAGCACCAGGGGTCAGAGCACTGAAGCTTTCTTT
TRBJ1-2	NA	TRBV6-5	TRBD1	CASSYTRQGGYGYTF	TGTGCCAGCAGCTATACCCGCCAGGGGGGCTATGGCTACACCTTC
TRBJ2-1	NA	TRBV7-9	NA	CASSLGRGAYNEQFF	TGTGCCAGCAGCCTTGGGAGGGGGGCCTACAATGAGCAGTTCTTC
TRBJ2-5	once	TRBV6-5	TRBD1	CASRIQGQETQYF	TGTGCCAGCAGAATACAGGGGCAAGAGACCCAGTACTTC
TRBJ1-2	NA	TRBV5-4	TRBD1	CVSSVGTGTSNYGYTF	TGTGTCAGCAGCGTCGGGACAGGGACGAGTAACTATGGCTACACCTTC
TRBJ1-4	NA	TRBV11-2	NA	CASSLDGGRTILATNEKLFF	TGTGCCAGCAGCTTAGACGGGGGAAGGACGATTCTTGCAACTAATGAAAAACTGTTTTTT
TRBJ1-1	NA	TRBV27	NA	CASSPRGAYEAFF	TGTGCCAGCAGTCCCCGGGGGGCCTATGAAGCTTTCTTT
TRBJ1-6	once	TRBV11-2	NA	CASSLARQTSSYNSPLHF	TGTGCCAGCAGCTTAGCACGACAGACAAGCTCCTATAATTCACCCCTCCACTTT
TRBJ2-1	once	TRBV18	TRBD1	CASSPGTGAYNEQFF	TGTGCCAGCTCACCCGGGACAGGTGCCTACAATGAGCAGTTCTTC
TRBJ1-4	NA	TRBV9	NA	CASSGRGGTGRNEKLFF	TGTGCCAGCAGCGGAAGGGGGGGAACAGGGCGGAATGAAAAACTGTTTTTT
TRBJ2-4	NA	TRBV4-1	NA	CASSQVIRIVTYEPPQYF	TGCGCCAGCAGCCAAGTTATCAGGATAGTGACCTATGAGCCCCCTCAGTACTTC
TRBJ2-1	NA	TRBV28	TRBD1	CASSLTRGYNEQFF	TGTGCCAGCAGTTTAACCAGGGGGTACAATGAGCAGTTCTTC
TRBJ2-7	NA	TRBV28	TRBD2	CASRTEVFGLAGNSSYEQYF	TGTGCCAGCAGGACAGAGGTTTTTGGGCTAGCGGGAAATAGCTCCTACGAGCAGTACTTC
TRBJ1-3	NA	TRBV2	TRBD1	CASSAGGDGNTIYF	TGTGCCAGCAGTGCAGGGGGCGATGGAAACACCATATATTTT
TRBJ2-7	once	TRBV7-3	TRBD1	CASSPSGTVPVEQYF	TGTGCCAGCAGTCCGTCCGGGACAGTCCCTGTCGAGCAGTACTTC
TRBJ2-1	NA	TRBV4-1	TRBD1	CASSPRGQGTYNEQFF	TGCGCCAGCAGCCCGAGGGGACAGGGTACTTACAATGAGCAGTTCTTC
TRBJ1-6	NA	TRBV28	TRBD1	CASSLRTGGNNSPLHF	TGTGCCAGCAGTTTAAGGACAGGGGGAAATAATTCACCCCTCCACTTT
TRBJ2-3	NA	TRBV27	TRBD2	CASRVAGGRSFGYF	TGTGCCAGCAGGGTAGCGGGGGGGAGGTCCTTTGGGTATTTT
TRBJ2-7	NA	TRBV6-2/TRBV6-3	TRBD2	CASSYRGTISEQYF	TGTGCCAGCAGTTACCGCGGGACTATCTCCGAGCAGTACTTC
TRBJ1-1	NA	TRBV12-3/TRBV12-4	NA	CASSPDTNTEAFF	TGTGCCAGCAGTCCAGACACCAACACTGAAGCTTTCTTT
TRBJ2-7	NA	TRBV10-2	NA	CASSVAGTVGYEQYF	TGCGCCAGCAGTGTGGCCGGGACTGTCGGGTACGAGCAGTACTTC
TRBJ2-5	NA	TRBV4-3	NA	CASSSNVRGAQETQYF	TGCGCCAGCAGCTCTAACGTTCGGGGAGCCCAAGAGACCCAGTACTTC
TRBJ1-1	NA	TRBV7-9	NA	CASSKYSEREAFF	TGTGCCAGCAGCAAATACTCGGAGCGAGAAGCTTTCTTT
TRBJ2-3	once	TRBV4-1	NA	CASSRSGGASTDTQYF	TGCGCCAGCAGCCGTAGTGGGGGGGCTAGCACAGATACGCAGTATTTT
TRBJ1-6	NA	TRBV7-3	TRBD1	CASSSGQGYNSPLHF	TGTGCCAGCAGCTCCGGACAGGGTTATAATTCACCCCTCCACTTT
TRBJ2-5	NA	TRBV19	NA	CASSPQVYQETQYF	TGTGCCAGTAGTCCACAGGTCTACCAAGAGACCCAGTACTTC
TRBJ1-4	NA	TRBV6-5	NA	CASSYGLARANEKLFF	TGTGCCAGCAGTTATGGGTTGGCCCGGGCTAATGAAAAACTGTTTTTT
TRBJ2-1	NA	TRBV10-3	NA	CAISESSDWGEQFF	TGTGCCATCAGTGAGTCTTCGGACTGGGGTGAGCAGTTCTTC
TRBJ2-2	NA	TRBV15	NA	CATSRSPAGVRFTGELFF	TGTGCCACCAGCAGATCCCCGGCAGGGGTTCGTTTCACCGGGGAGCTGTTTTTT
TRBJ1-6	NA	TRBV3-1/TRBV3-2	NA	CASNLIGSGGNSPLHF	TGTGCCAGCAACTTAATTGGGTCAGGAGGGAATTCACCCCTCCACTTT